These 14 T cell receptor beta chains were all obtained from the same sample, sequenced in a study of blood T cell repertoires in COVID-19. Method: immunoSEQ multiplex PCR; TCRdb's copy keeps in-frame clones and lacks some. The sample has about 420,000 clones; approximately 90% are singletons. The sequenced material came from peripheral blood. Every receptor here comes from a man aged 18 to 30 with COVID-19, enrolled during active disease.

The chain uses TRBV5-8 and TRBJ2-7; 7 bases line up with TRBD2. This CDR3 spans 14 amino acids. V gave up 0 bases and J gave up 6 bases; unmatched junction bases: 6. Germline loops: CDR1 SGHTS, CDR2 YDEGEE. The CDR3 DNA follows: TGTGCCAGCAGCTTGGGACTAGCAAACCTCGAGCAGTACTTC. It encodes CASSLGLANLEQYF.

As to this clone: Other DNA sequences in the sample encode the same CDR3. CDR3: CASSLDSSSYNEQFF. The DNA for the CDR3 is TGTGCCAGCAGCTTGGACAGCAGCTCCTACAATGAGCAGTTCTTC. The chain recombines TRBV5-4 with TRBJ2-1; D is ambiguous. The CDR3 totals 15 residues. Trimming removed 0 bases from V and 0 bases from J, with 7 bases in between. Germline lookup yields CDR1 SGHNT and CDR2 YYREEE (reference sequence).

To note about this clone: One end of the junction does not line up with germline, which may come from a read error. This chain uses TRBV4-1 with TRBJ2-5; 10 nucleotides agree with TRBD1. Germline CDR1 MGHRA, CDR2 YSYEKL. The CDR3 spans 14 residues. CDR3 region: CASSPDRGQGTQYF. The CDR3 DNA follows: TGCGCCAGCAGCCCTGACAGGGGGCAAGGGACCCAGTACTTC.

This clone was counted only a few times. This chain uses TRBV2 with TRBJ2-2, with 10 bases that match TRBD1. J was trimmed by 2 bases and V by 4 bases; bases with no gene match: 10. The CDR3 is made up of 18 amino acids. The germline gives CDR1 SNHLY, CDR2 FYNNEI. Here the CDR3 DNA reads TGTGCCAGCAGTGTTTTTAAAAGGGACAGGGGAAACACCGGGGAGCTGTTTTTT. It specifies CASSVFKRDRGNTGELFF.

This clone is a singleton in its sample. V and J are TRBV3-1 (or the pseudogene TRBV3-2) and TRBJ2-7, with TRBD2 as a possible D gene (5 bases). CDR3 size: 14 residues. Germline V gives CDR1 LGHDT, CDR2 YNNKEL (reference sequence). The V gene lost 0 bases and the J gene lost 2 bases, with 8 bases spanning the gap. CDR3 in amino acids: CASSQDPGAYEQYF. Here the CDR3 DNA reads TGTGCCAGCAGCCAAGATCCCGGGGCCTACGAGCAGTACTTC.

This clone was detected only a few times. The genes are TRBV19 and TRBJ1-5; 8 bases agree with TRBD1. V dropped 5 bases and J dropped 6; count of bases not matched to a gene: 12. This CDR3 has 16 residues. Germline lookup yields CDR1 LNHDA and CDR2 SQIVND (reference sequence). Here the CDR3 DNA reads TGTGCCAGTAGTTTATACTACGACAGGGGATCTCAGCCCCAGCATTTT. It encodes CASSLYYDRGSQPQHF.

The CDR3 loop is CATSDPLGGAKNIQYF. The CDR3 region has the DNA TGTGCCACCAGTGATCCTCTTGGCGGAGCCAAAAACATTCAGTACTTC. This sequence joins TRBV24-1 and TRBJ2-4; D gene ambiguous. Germline values: CDR1 KGHDR, CDR2 SFDVKD. V lost 3 bases, J lost 0 bases, and 11 bases lay in between. This CDR3 spans 16 amino acids.

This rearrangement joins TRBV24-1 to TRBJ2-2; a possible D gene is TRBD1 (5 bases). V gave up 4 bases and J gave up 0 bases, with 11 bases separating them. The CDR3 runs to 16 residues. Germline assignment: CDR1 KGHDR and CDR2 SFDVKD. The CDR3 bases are TGTGCCACCAGTGACCACAGGAATACGAACACCGGGGAGCTGTTTTTT. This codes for CATSDHRNTNTGELFF.

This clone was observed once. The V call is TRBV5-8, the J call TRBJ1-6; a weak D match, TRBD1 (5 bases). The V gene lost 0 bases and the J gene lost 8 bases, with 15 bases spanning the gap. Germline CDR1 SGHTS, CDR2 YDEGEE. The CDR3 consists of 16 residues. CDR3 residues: CASSLETGRADSPLHF. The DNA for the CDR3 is TGTGCCAGCAGCTTGGAAACAGGAAGAGCAGATTCACCCCTCCACTTT.

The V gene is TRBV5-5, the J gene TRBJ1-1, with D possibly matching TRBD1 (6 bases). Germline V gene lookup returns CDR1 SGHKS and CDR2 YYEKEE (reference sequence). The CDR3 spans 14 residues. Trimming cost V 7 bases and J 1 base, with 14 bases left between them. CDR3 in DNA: TGTGCCAGCGTTAGGGGGTTGTCGAACACTGAAGCTTTCTTT. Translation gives CASVRGLSNTEAFF.

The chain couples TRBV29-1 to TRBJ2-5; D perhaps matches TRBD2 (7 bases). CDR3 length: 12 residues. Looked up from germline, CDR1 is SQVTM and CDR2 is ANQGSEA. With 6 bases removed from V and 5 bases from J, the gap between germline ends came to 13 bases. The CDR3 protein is CSVKGGEETQYF. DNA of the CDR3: TGCAGCGTCAAAGGGGGGGAGGAGACCCAGTACTTC.

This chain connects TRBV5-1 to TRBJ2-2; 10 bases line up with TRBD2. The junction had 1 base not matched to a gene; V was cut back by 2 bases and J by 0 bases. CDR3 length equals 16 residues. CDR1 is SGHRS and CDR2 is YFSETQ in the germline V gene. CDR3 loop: CASSFGLAANTGELFF. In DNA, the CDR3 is TGCGCCAGCAGCTTCGGACTAGCGGCGAACACCGGGGAGCTGTTTTTT.

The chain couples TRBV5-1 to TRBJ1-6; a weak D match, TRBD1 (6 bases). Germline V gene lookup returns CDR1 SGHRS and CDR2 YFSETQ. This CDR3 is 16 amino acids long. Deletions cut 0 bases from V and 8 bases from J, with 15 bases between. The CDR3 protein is CASSLGGQGFHSPLHF. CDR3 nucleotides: TGCGCCAGCAGCTTGGGTGGGCAGGGGTTTCATTCACCCCTCCACTTT.

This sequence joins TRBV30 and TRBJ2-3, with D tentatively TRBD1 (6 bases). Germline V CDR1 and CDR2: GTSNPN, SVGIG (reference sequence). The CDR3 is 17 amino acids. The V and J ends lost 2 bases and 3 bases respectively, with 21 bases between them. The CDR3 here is CAWSNGQGWVVTDTQYF. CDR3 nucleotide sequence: TGTGCCTGGAGTAACGGGCAGGGGTGGGTGGTTACAGATACGCAGTATTTT.